The clone carrying this T cell receptor (beta chain) was counted a few times. Other DNA sequences from this sample encode an identical CDR3 as well. This record comes from a study of cytomegalovirus exposure and HLA in healthy donors. The CDR3 contains 15 residues. CDR1 is SGHAT and CDR2 is FQNNGV in the germline V gene. With 5 bases removed from V and 2 bases from J, the gap between germline ends came to 16 bases. This table comes from immunoSEQ multiplex PCR, and its TCRdb copy is limited to in-frame clones, with some not included. The repertoire holds roughly 310,000 clones, with around 90% as singletons.

The chain carries TRBV11-2 and TRBJ2-7; a possible D gene is TRBD1 (6 bases). The TCR comes from a man aged 25-45 years in good health and CMV-seronegative. Specimen: PBMCs. DNA for the CDR3: TGTGCCAGCAGCCGGGGATCGACAGGTCCCTACGAGCAGTACTTC. Protein product: CASSRGSTGPYEQYF.